This is a list of T cell receptor beta chains from one sample in a study of T cell responses to AZD1222 COVID-19 vaccine. Repertoires were generated with immunoSEQ multiplex PCR, while TCRdb's copy carries only in-frame clones and drops some. The repertoire holds approximately 140,000 clones, with around 95% as singletons. Sequencing was performed on peripheral blood, taken on day 0 of AZD1222 vaccination. The receptors derive from an adult in good health. Each CDR3 is given with its conserved first and last residue. Each record gives: CDR3 DNA, CDR3 protein, D gene, clone size, J gene, V gene. The D gene is left open where the match is weak. Not every row has a clone size; where given, it reads once, few, many or a size class.

CDR3nt: TGTGCCAGCAGTCCCCAGACAGGATATCCCATCACCTTC; CDR3aa: CASSPQTGYPITF; d_gene: NA; abundance: NA; j_gene: TRBJ1-2; v_gene: TRBV28
CDR3nt: TGTGCCAGCAGCCCCGGGACGTTGAACACTGAAGCTTTCTTT; CDR3aa: CASSPGTLNTEAFF; d_gene: NA; abundance: once; j_gene: TRBJ1-1; v_gene: TRBV5-4
CDR3nt: TGTGCCAGCAGCTCGACAAACAGGGGGTACAACTATGGCTACACCTTC; CDR3aa: CASSSTNRGYNYGYTF; d_gene: TRBD1; abundance: NA; j_gene: TRBJ1-2; v_gene: TRBV7-8
CDR3nt: TGTGCCAGCAGTTACCTATCCGACGTGGTGGAGGCTGAAGCTTTCTTT; CDR3aa: CASSYLSDVVEAEAFF; d_gene: NA; abundance: NA; j_gene: TRBJ1-1; v_gene: TRBV6-2/TRBV6-3
CDR3nt: TGTGCCAGCAGTTTATTGGGGACGGCCACTGAAGCTTTCTTT; CDR3aa: CASSLLGTATEAFF; d_gene: NA; abundance: NA; j_gene: TRBJ1-1; v_gene: TRBV28
CDR3nt: TGTGCCAGCAGCGGCGGGGGAAATTGGGCCAAAAACATTCAGTACTTC; CDR3aa: CASSGGGNWAKNIQYF; d_gene: TRBD2; abundance: NA; j_gene: TRBJ2-4; v_gene: TRBV5-4
CDR3nt: TGCGCCAGCAGCCAAGGTCAGGCGGGGGTTCTAAACACCATATATTTT; CDR3aa: CASSQGQAGVLNTIYF; d_gene: NA; abundance: NA; j_gene: TRBJ1-3; v_gene: TRBV4-1
CDR3nt: TGTGCCAGCAGCCCCAGGGGGGACACCGGGGAGCTGTTTTTT; CDR3aa: CASSPRGDTGELFF; d_gene: NA; abundance: NA; j_gene: TRBJ2-2; v_gene: TRBV6-2/TRBV6-3
CDR3nt: TGTGCCAGCAGCAACCCTGGTGTCGGGGGTAACTATGGCTACACCTTC; CDR3aa: CASSNPGVGGNYGYTF; d_gene: NA; abundance: NA; j_gene: TRBJ1-2; v_gene: TRBV5-6
CDR3nt: TGTGCCAGCAGCTTCCTAACCTCTGGAAACACCATATATTTT; CDR3aa: CASSFLTSGNTIYF; d_gene: NA; abundance: NA; j_gene: TRBJ1-3; v_gene: TRBV5-5
CDR3nt: TGTGCCAGCAGCGAGGAGACAGGGGGAGAAAAACTGTTTTTT; CDR3aa: CASSEETGGEKLFF; d_gene: TRBD1; abundance: NA; j_gene: TRBJ1-4; v_gene: TRBV16
CDR3nt: TGTGCCAGCAGTGAAGAGGTTAGCGGGAGTAATGAGCAGTTCTTC; CDR3aa: CASSEEVSGSNEQFF; d_gene: TRBD2; abundance: many; j_gene: TRBJ2-1; v_gene: TRBV6-1
CDR3nt: TGTGCCAGCAGCCAAGATACCCTAGCTGGAGATACGCAGTATTTT; CDR3aa: CASSQDTLAGDTQYF; d_gene: NA; abundance: NA; j_gene: TRBJ2-3; v_gene: TRBV14
CDR3nt: TGTGCCAGCAGTGGCGGCACCCTTGGTCAAGGCGGCTACACCTTC; CDR3aa: CASSGGTLGQGGYTF; d_gene: NA; abundance: NA; j_gene: TRBJ1-2; v_gene: TRBV2
CDR3nt: TGTGCCAGCAGCCAAGCGACACTAAACTATGGCTACACCTTC; CDR3aa: CASSQATLNYGYTF; d_gene: NA; abundance: NA; j_gene: TRBJ1-2; v_gene: TRBV3-1/TRBV3-2
CDR3nt: TGTGCCACATTACACAGCACCGAGTCCGGCGGGGAAAAACTGTTTTTT; CDR3aa: CATLHSTESGGEKLFF; d_gene: NA; abundance: NA; j_gene: TRBJ1-4; v_gene: TRBV19
CDR3nt: TGTGCCAGCTCACCACCCGGGGGGGCAGATACGCAGTATTTT; CDR3aa: CASSPPGGADTQYF; d_gene: TRBD2; abundance: NA; j_gene: TRBJ2-3; v_gene: TRBV18
CDR3nt: TGTGCCAGCAGCTTCGGGACTAGCGCCGAGACCCAGTACTTC; CDR3aa: CASSFGTSAETQYF; d_gene: TRBD2; abundance: NA; j_gene: TRBJ2-5; v_gene: TRBV5-8
CDR3nt: TGTGCTAGTGGTTTGGACGGCATTCCCCAGCATTTT; CDR3aa: CASGLDGIPQHF; d_gene: NA; abundance: NA; j_gene: TRBJ1-5; v_gene: TRBV12-5
CDR3nt: TGTGCCAGCAGCTCCGGGACTAGCCCATTCAATGAGCAGTTCTTC; CDR3aa: CASSSGTSPFNEQFF; d_gene: TRBD2; abundance: NA; j_gene: TRBJ2-1; v_gene: TRBV7-7
CDR3nt: TGTGCCAGCTCCACAGTCTTCAGAGGGTCACCCCTCCACTTT; CDR3aa: CASSTVFRGSPLHF; d_gene: NA; abundance: NA; j_gene: TRBJ1-6; v_gene: TRBV5-8
CDR3nt: TGTGCCAGCATCGACGTCAGGGGCACTAACTATGGCTACACCTTC; CDR3aa: CASIDVRGTNYGYTF; d_gene: NA; abundance: NA; j_gene: TRBJ1-2; v_gene: TRBV6-5
CDR3nt: TGTGCCAGCAGAGACAGGGATTTGTACACTGAAGCTTTCTTT; CDR3aa: CASRDRDLYTEAFF; d_gene: TRBD1; abundance: NA; j_gene: TRBJ1-1; v_gene: TRBV6-5
CDR3nt: TGTGCCAGCAGCTTTAGGGACACTCGAGCGGCTGAAGCTTTCTTT; CDR3aa: CASSFRDTRAAEAFF; d_gene: NA; abundance: few; j_gene: TRBJ1-1; v_gene: TRBV5-4
CDR3nt: TGTGCCAGCAGTTACTCTCAGGCCAGTGGAAACACCATATATTTT; CDR3aa: CASSYSQASGNTIYF; d_gene: NA; abundance: NA; j_gene: TRBJ1-3; v_gene: TRBV6-5
CDR3nt: TGTGCCAGCAGTTTAGTCCGGGGTCAAGGCAATCAGCCCCAGCATTTT; CDR3aa: CASSLVRGQGNQPQHF; d_gene: NA; abundance: NA; j_gene: TRBJ1-5; v_gene: TRBV28
CDR3nt: TGTGCCAGCGGGGTGTCCTACAATGAGCAGTTCTTC; CDR3aa: CASGVSYNEQFF; d_gene: NA; abundance: NA; j_gene: TRBJ2-1; v_gene: TRBV9
CDR3nt: TGTGCCAGCAGCCCAGCCGGGGCCTGGTCTTCACCCCTCCACTTT; CDR3aa: CASSPAGAWSSPLHF; d_gene: NA; abundance: NA; j_gene: TRBJ1-6; v_gene: TRBV28